Here is one T cell receptor (beta chain) with its context. These data originate in a study of blood T cell repertoires in COVID-19. In the study overall: Sample material is recorded as cDNA or gDNA derived from T cells, B-cell-depleted T cells, or PBMCs.

Sequencing used immunoSEQ multiplex PCR; TCRdb keeps in-frame clones, though not all of them. This table has 380,000 or so clones, 70% to 90% appearing once. V lost 5 bases, J lost 0 bases, and 8 bases lay in between. The CDR3 runs 14 residues. The germline V gene encodes CDR1 MNHEY and CDR2 SVGEGT. V usage is TRBV6-2 or TRBV6-3 and J usage is TRBJ1-5; D possibly corresponds to TRBD1 (5 bases). The sequencing input was peripheral blood. The TCR was taken from a woman aged 55-69 years with COVID-19, enrolled during active disease. The CDR3 sequence: CASSPTVSNQPQHF. The CDR3 nucleotides read TGTGCCAGCAGTCCGACAGTTAGCAATCAGCCCCAGCATTTT.